This T cell receptor (beta chain) was captured in a study of metastatic and nonmetastatic thyroid tumors. Looking at the study overall: Across peripheral blood and tumor or nodule tissue samples taken from malignant and benign thyroid patients, the repertoires were compared with one another. Whole-study findings and limits: Benign nodules reportedly had significantly lower TCR beta diversity than malignant thyroid tumors in blood and tumor.

The CDR3 contains 14 residues. V lost 5 bases and J lost 3; bases outside the gene matches: 4. CDR1 is LNHDA, CDR2 SQIVND, per germline (reference sequence). Patients underwent thyroid surgery, and none had received any treatment before it. Original analysis: Clinicopathological groups of papillary thyroid cancer showed CDR3 differences that were used to build a distant-metastasis classifier. TCRdb ran MiXCR on the PCR reads. These V and J calls rely on TCRdb rather than the paper's analysis. The table lists about 20,000 clones, 22% of them singletons, with about 7.5% in the top ten. By sample share, this clone is medium-sized (0.01 to 0.1%). Its antigen is still unknown.

The material sequenced was adjacent normal tissue. The sequence derives from a female donor with papillary thyroid cancer or a benign thyroid nodule (not recorded which). Some clones in this sample may be carry-over from other donors' samples. V gene TRBV19 combines with J gene TRBJ2-1; TRBD2 agrees at 7 bases. Here the CDR3 reads CASSPSGYYNEQFF. The CDR3 region has the DNA TGTGCCAGTAGTCCTAGCGGCTACTACAATGAGCAGTTCTTC.